This T cell receptor (beta chain) was recovered during a study of vaccination effects on CD4 cells after COVID-19. At the level of the study: Median timing of post-vaccine samples was 72 days after the second dose. The study's findings and limits: The study enrolled few convalescent patients and sampled no early post-infection timepoints. Nearly all vaccine-induced clones in healthy recipients recognized only SARS-CoV-2.

The culture ran for around ten days before CD4+ T cells were isolated. Participants received two doses of either the BNT162b2 or mRNA-1273 vaccine. V lost 1 base and J lost 3; bases outside the gene matches: 0. This CDR3 has 13 residues. CDR1 is SGHDT and CDR2 is YYEEEE in the germline V gene. Produced via immunoSEQ multiplex PCR; TCRdb's table is partial and in-frame only. The sample holds 45,000 to 65,000 clones, nearly 80% seen once. Comments on this clone: Its specificity is not known.

The chain combines TRBV5-6 with TRBJ1-1, with 7 bases matching TRBD1. Sequenced material: CD4+ T cells from PBMCs cultured without peptide, taken after COVID-19 vaccination. This TCR was recovered from a human donor who received a COVID-19 vaccine. Written as DNA, the CDR3 is TGTGCCAGCAGCTTGCAGGGGGACACTGAAGCTTTCTTT. Its protein is CASSLQGDTEAFF.